The T cell receptor (beta chain) described here comes from a study of T cells after posttransplantation cyclophosphamide. There are 13 residues in the CDR3. CDR1 SNHLY and CDR2 FYNNEI come from the germline V gene. V gave up 7 bases and J gave up 1 base, with 10 bases separating them. Sequenced by immunoSEQ multiplex PCR; TCRdb stores in-frame clones only, minus some. The profile shows some 54,000 clones, around 94% of them singletons. The J gene is TRBJ2-5, the V gene TRBV2; D remains ambiguous. Sequenced sample: PBMCs. This TCR was sampled from a woman in her thirties in good health and a related stem cell transplant donor. The CDR3 sequence is CASTRPAQETQYF. CDR3 coding DNA: TGTGCCAGCACTAGACCAGCCCAAGAGACCCAGTACTTC.